The 10 T cell receptor beta chains given below trace back to one sample, sequenced in a study of blood T cell repertoires in COVID-19. This table comes from immunoSEQ multiplex PCR, and its TCRdb copy is limited to in-frame clones, with some not included. The repertoire holds about 190,000 clones, with less than 90% as singletons. The sample taken for sequencing was PBMCs or T cells enriched from blood (not recorded which). The source of these receptors is a woman in her thirties who had been exposed to COVID-19.

The J gene is TRBJ2-3, the V gene TRBV5-1; D not certain. Germline lookup yields CDR1 SGHRS and CDR2 YFSETQ. The V end lost 0 bases, the J end lost 2 bases, and 10 bases lay between the germline ends. The CDR3 is 15 amino acids. The CDR3 spells CASSLDSPSTDTQYF. CDR3 nucleotides: TGCGCCAGCAGCTTGGACTCTCCTTCCACAGATACGCAGTATTTT.

The chain links TRBV4-2 to TRBJ2-1, with D possibly TRBD2 on 6 matching bases. Trimming stripped 4 bases from V and 2 bases from J, with 6 bases between. CDR1 and CDR2 (germline): LGHNA, YNFKEQ. CDR3 length: 13 residues. This chain's CDR3 is CASSPGAYNEQFF. CDR3 DNA sequence: TGTGCCAGCAGCCCGGGGGCCTACAATGAGCAGTTCTTC.

This chain connects TRBV23-1 to TRBJ1-1, with a weak D call TRBD1 (5 bases). TRBV23-1 is designated an ORF whose function remains uncertain. CDR3 size: 16 residues. Trimming stripped 3 bases from V and 0 bases from J, with 14 bases between. The CDR3 loop is CASSHSAGPVNTEAFF. The CDR3 DNA sequence: TGCGCCAGCAGTCATTCCGCAGGGCCTGTGAACACTGAAGCTTTCTTT.

The chain carries TRBV5-1 and TRBJ1-5; D possibly corresponds to TRBD1 (6 bases). The germline V and J ends were trimmed by 0 bases and 7 bases, with 11 bases remaining between them. CDR1 is SGHRS and CDR2 is YFSETQ in the germline V gene. CDR3 length: 14 residues. The CDR3 region is CASSLEGGAQPQHF. The DNA for the CDR3 is TGCGCCAGCAGCTTGGAGGGGGGGGCCCAGCCCCAGCATTTT.

This clone has just one count. The chain carries TRBV11-3 and TRBJ2-3; D may be TRBD1 (5 bases). Germline lookup yields CDR1 SGHNT and CDR2 YENEEA. V lost 0 bases and J 4 bases, leaving 14 bases between the germline ends. This CDR3 is 16 amino acids long. The CDR3 DNA sequence: TGTGCCAGCAGCTTAGATGGGGCTCATGGGCCAGATACGCAGTATTTT. Protein sequence: CASSLDGAHGPDTQYF.

The chain links TRBV6-5 to TRBJ1-6; 7 nucleotides agree with TRBD1. The CDR3 has 14 residues. The germline CDR1 and CDR2 sequences are MNHEY and SVGAGI. Trimming removed 10 bases from V and 9 bases from J; junction bases left unmatched: 12. CDR3 DNA sequence: TGTGCCACCAGGTCGACAGGGACGGTTTCACCCCTCCACTTT. Translation: CATRSTGTVSPLHF.

J is TRBJ1-2 and V is TRBV12-2; the table's D call of TRBD1 was not tested on the DNA. TRBV12-2 is noted as a pseudogene. The CDR3 totals 17 residues. The CDR3 nucleotides are TGTGCAAGTCGCTTAGCGGCTTCCGGGACACCTCCACCTCATTTCACCTTC. This codes for CASRLAASGTPPPHFTF.

The rearrangement joins TRBV3-1 (or the pseudogene TRBV3-2) to TRBJ2-5; 8 nucleotides agree with TRBD1. This CDR3 spans 14 amino acids. V dropped 6 bases and J dropped 5; count of bases not matched to a gene: 8. Germline V CDR1 and CDR2: LGHDT, YNNKEL (reference sequence). CDR3 protein: CASRLTGEKETQYF. Here the CDR3 DNA reads TGTGCCAGCAGGCTGACAGGGGAAAAGGAGACCCAGTACTTC.

This sequence joins TRBV6-4 and TRBJ1-1, with 9 bases matching TRBD1. This CDR3 has 15 amino acids. J lost 4 bases, V lost 4 bases, and 7 bases had no gene match. Germline CDR1 and CDR2: MRHNA and SNTAGT. The CDR3: CASSVQTGGITEAFF. The CDR3 nucleotides are TGTGCCAGCAGTGTCCAGACAGGGGGAATCACTGAAGCTTTCTTT.

A few counts support this clone. The rearrangement uses TRBV6-5 and TRBJ2-4; possibly TRBD1 for D (6 bases). The V end lost 2 bases, the J end lost 0 bases, and 11 bases lay between the germline ends. The length of the CDR3 is 16 residues. Germline V CDR1 and CDR2: MNHEY, SVGAGI. The CDR3 DNA is TGTGCCAGCAGTTACCGACAGGACCTAGCCAAAAACATTCAGTACTTC. Its protein product is CASSYRQDLAKNIQYF.